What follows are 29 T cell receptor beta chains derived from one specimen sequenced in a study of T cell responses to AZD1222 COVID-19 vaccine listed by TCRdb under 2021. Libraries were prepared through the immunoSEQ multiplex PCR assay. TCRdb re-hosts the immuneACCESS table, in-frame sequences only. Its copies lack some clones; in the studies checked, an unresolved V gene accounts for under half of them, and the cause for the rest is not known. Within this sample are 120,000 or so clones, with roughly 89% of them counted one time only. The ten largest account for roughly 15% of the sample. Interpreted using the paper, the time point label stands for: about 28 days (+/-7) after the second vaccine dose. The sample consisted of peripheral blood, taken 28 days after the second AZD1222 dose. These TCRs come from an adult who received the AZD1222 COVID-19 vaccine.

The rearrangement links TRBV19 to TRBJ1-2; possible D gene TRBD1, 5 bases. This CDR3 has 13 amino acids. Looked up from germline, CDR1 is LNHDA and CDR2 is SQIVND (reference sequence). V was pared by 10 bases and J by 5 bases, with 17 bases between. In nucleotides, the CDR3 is TGTGCCAACCCCCACGGGGCCAAATATGGCTACACCTTC. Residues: CANPHGAKYGYTF.

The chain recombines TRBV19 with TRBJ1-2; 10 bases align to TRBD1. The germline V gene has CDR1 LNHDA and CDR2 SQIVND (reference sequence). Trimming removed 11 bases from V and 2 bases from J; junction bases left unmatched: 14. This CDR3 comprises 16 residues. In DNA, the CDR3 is TGTGCCGCCGAACCTCATCCGGGACAGGGGAACTATGGCTACACCTTC. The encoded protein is CAAEPHPGQGNYGYTF.

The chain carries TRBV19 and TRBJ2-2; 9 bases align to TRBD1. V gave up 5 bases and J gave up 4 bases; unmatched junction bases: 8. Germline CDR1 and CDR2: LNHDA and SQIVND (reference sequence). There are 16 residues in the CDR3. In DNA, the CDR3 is TGTGCCAGTAGTGTCAACTTACAGGGGGCCACCGGGGAGCTGTTTTTT. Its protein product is CASSVNLQGATGELFF.

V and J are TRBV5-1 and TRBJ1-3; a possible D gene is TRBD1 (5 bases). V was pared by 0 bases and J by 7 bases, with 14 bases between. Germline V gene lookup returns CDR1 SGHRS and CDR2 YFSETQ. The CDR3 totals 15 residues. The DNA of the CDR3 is TGCGCCAGCAGCTTGGATTCGTGGGGGGAGAACACCATATATTTT. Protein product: CASSLDSWGENTIYF.

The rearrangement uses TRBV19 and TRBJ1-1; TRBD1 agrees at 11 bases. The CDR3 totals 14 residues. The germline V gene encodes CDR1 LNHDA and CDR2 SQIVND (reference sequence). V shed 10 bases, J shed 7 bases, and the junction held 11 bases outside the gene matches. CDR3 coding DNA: TGTGCCACCTCCGGGACAGGGGGGGTGGGTGAAGCTTTCTTT. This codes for CATSGTGGVGEAFF.

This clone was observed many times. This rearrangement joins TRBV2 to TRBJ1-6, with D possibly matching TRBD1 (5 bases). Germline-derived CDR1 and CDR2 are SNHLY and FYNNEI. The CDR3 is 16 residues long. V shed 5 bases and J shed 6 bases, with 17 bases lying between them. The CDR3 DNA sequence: TGTGCCAGCAGTCTGGGACTTGCGCAGACTAATTCACCCCTCCACTTT. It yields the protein CASSLGLAQTNSPLHF.

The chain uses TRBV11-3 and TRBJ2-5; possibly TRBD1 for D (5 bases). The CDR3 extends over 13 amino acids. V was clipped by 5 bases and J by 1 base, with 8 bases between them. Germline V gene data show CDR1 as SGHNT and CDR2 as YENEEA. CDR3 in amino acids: CASSPDTQETQYF. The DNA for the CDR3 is TGTGCCAGCAGCCCGGACACCCAAGAGACCCAGTACTTC.

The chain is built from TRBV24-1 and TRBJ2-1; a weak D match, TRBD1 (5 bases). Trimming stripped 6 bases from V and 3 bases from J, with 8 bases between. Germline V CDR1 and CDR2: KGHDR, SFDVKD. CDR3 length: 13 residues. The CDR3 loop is CATSITGYNEQFF. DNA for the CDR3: TGTGCCACCAGTATTACAGGCTACAATGAGCAGTTCTTC.

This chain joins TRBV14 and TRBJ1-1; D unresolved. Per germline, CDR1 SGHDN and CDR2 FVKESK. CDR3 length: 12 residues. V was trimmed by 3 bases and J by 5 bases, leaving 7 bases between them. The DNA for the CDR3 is TGTGCCAGCAGCCAGGGTAGGACTGAAGCTTTCTTT. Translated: CASSQGRTEAFF.

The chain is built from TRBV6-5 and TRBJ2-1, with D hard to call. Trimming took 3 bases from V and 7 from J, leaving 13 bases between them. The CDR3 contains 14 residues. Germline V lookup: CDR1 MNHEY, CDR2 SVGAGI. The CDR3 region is CASSYDGRLNEQFF. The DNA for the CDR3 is TGTGCCAGCAGTTATGACGGGCGCCTAAATGAGCAGTTCTTC.

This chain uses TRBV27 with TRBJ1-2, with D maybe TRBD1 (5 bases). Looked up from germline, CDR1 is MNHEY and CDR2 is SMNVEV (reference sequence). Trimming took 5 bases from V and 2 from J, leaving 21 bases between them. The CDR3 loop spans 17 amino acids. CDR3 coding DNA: TGTGCCAGCAGTCTCCGGGACCGGTACGGAAACAACTATGGCTACACCTTC. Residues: CASSLRDRYGNNYGYTF.

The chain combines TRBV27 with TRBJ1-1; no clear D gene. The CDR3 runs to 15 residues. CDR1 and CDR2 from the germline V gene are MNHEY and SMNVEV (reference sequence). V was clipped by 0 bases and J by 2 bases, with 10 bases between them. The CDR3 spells CASSLSSGFNTEAFF. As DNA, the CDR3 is TGTGCCAGCAGTTTATCGTCAGGTTTTAACACTGAAGCTTTCTTT.

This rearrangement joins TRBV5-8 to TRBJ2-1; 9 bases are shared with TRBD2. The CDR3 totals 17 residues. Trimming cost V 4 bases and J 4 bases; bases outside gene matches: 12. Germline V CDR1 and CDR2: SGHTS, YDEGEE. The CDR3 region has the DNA TGTGCCAGCAGCCCGGAAATAAGTAGCGGGGGTTACAATGAGCAGTTCTTC. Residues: CASSPEISSGGYNEQFF.

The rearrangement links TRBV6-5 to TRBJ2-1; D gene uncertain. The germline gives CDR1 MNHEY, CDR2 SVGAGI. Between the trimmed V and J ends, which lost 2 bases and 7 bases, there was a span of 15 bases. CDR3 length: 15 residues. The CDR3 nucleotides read TGTGCCAGCAGTTACCCTTTGAGTCGTCGGAATGAGCAGTTCTTC. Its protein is CASSYPLSRRNEQFF.

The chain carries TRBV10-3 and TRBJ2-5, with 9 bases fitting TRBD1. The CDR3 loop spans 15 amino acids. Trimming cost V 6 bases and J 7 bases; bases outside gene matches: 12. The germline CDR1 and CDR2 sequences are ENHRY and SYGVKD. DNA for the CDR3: TGTGCCATCAGCGACAGGGGGTACCAGGATGGGACCCAGTACTTC. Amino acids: CAISDRGYQDGTQYF.

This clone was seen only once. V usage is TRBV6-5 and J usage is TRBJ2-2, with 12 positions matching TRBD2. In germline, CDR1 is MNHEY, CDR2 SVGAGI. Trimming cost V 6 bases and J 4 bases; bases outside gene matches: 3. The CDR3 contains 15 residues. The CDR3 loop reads CASSSSGRATGELFF. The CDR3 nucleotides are TGTGCCAGCAGCTCTAGCGGGAGGGCCACCGGGGAGCTGTTTTTT.

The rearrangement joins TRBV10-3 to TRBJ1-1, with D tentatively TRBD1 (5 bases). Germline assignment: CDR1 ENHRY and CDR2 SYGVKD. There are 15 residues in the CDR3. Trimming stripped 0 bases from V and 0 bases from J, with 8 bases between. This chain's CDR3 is CAISESGGLNTEAFF. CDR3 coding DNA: TGTGCCATCAGTGAGTCTGGGGGTTTGAACACTGAAGCTTTCTTT.

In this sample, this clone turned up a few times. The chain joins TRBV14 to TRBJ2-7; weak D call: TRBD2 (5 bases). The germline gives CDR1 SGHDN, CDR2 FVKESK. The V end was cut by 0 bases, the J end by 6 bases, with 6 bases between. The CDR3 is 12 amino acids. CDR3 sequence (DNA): TGTGCCAGCAGCCAAGATGCGGGCGAGCAGTACTTC. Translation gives CASSQDAGEQYF.

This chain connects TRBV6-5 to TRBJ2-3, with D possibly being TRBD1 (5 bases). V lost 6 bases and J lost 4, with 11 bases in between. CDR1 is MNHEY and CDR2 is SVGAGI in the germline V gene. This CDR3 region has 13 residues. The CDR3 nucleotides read TGTGCCAGCAGGTATCAGGGTGCAGATACGCAGTATTTT. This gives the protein CASRYQGADTQYF.

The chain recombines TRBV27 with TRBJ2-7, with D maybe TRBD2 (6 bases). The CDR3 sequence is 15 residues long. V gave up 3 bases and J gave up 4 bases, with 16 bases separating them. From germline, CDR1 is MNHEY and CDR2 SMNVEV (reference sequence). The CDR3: CASSLRENGAYEQYF. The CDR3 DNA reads TGTGCCAGCAGTTTGCGGGAAAACGGGGCATACGAGCAGTACTTC.

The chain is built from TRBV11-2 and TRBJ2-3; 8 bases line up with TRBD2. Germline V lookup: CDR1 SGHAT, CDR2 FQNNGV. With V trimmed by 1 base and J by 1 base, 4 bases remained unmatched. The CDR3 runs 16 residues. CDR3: CASSLGAAGGTDTQYF. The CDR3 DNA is TGTGCCAGCAGCTTAGGGGCAGCGGGAGGCACAGATACGCAGTATTTT.

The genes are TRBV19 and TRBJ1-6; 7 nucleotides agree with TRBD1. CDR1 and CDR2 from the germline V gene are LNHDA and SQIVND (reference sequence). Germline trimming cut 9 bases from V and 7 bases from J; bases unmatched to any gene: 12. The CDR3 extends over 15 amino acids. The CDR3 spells CASRYSGTENSPLHF. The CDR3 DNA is TGTGCCAGCAGATACTCCGGGACAGAGAATTCACCCCTCCACTTT. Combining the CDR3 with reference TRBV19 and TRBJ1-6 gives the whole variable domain DGGITQSPKYLFRKEGQNVTLSCEQNLNHDAMYWYRQDPGQGLRLIYYSQIVNDFQKGDIAEGYSVSREKKESFPLTVTSAQKNPTAFYLCASRYSGTENSPLHFGNGTRLTVT.

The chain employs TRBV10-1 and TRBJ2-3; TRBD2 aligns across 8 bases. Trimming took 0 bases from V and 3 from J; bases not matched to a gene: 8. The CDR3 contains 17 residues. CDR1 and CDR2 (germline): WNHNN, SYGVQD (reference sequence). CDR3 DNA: TGCGCCAGCAGTGAGTCTGGAGCGGGGGCTCGGACAGATACGCAGTATTTT. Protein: CASSESGAGARTDTQYF.

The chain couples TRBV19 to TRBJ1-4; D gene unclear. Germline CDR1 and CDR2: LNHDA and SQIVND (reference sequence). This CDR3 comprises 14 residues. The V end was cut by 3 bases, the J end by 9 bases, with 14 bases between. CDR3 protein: CASSIGEGRKKLFF. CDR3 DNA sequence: TGTGCCAGTAGTATCGGTGAAGGGAGGAAAAAACTGTTTTTT.

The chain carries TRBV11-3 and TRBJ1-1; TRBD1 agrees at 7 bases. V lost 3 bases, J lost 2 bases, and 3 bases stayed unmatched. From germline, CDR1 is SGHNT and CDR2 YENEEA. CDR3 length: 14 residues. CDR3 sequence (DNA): TGTGCCAGCAGCTTGGGGACAGCCAACACTGAAGCTTTCTTT. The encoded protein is CASSLGTANTEAFF.

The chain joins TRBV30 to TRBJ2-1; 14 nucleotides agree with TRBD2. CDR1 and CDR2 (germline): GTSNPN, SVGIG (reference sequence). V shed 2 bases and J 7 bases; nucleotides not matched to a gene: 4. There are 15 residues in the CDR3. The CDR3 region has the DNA TGTGCCTGGAGTTCCGGGACTAGCGGGAGAAATGAGCAGTTCTTC. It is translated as CAWSSGTSGRNEQFF.

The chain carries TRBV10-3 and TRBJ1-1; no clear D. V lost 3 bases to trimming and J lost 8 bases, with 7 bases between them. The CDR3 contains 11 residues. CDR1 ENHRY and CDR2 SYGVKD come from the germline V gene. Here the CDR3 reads CAISEQGEAFF. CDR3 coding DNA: TGTGCCATCAGTGAACAAGGGGAAGCTTTCTTT.

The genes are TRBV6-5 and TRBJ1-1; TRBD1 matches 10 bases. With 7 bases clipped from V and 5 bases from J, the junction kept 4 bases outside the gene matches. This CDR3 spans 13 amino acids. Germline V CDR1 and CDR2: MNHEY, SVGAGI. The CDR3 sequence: CASKTGGETEAFF. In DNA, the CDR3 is TGTGCCAGCAAGACAGGGGGCGAGACTGAAGCTTTCTTT.

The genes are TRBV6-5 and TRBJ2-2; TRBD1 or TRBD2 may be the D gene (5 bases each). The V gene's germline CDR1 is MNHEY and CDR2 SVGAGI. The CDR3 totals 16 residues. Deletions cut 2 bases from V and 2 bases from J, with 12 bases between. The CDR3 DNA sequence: TGTGCCAGCAGTTACCAGGGAGTGGCAAACACCGGGGAGCTGTTTTTT. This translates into CASSYQGVANTGELFF.